The sequence of this T cell receptor beta chain was determined in a study of cytomegalovirus exposure and HLA in healthy donors. Study background: Membership in the Caucasian-associated ancestry cluster was found for about four fifths of 300 to 400 genotyped donors.

In the PCR, 60 Vbeta and 13 Jbeta primers were used. The table came from immunoSEQ multiplex PCR; TCRdb's copy has only in-frame clones and leaves some out. Counted here are about 160,000 clones, around 76% occurring once; the ten biggest clones make up roughly 2%. Concerning this clone: Its antigen is not identified.

V shed 8 bases, J shed 2 bases, and the junction held 14 bases outside the gene matches. From germline, CDR1 is MNHEY and CDR2 SMNVEV (reference sequence). CDR3 length equals 17 residues. Points from the study as a whole: TRBV6-2, TRBV6-3 and other indistinguishable V segments were excluded. Roughly uniform sequencing depth across donors was assumed, possibly incorrectly. Relative to the roughly 690-donor mean, N-insertions were reportedly fewer in an Asian-associated ancestry cluster in a later analysis.

Source material: PBMCs. This chain links TRBV27 with TRBJ2-5; 10 nucleotides agree with TRBD1. The sequence was collected from a female donor in good health and CMV-seronegative. Here the CDR3 DNA reads TGTGCCAGCCATGTAGGGACAGGGGACGAGGGGCAAGAGACCCAGTACTTC. This translates into CASHVGTGDEGQETQYF.